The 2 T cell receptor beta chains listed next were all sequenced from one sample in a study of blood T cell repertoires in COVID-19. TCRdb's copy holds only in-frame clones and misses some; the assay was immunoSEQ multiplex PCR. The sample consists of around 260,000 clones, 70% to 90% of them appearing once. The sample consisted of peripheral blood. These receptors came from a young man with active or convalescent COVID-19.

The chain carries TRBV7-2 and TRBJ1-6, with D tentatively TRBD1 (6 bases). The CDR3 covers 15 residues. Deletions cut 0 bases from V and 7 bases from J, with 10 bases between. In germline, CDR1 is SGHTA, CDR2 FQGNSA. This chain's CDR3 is CASSLARRGNSPLHF. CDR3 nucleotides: TGTGCCAGCAGCTTAGCACGTAGGGGGAATTCACCCCTCCACTTT.

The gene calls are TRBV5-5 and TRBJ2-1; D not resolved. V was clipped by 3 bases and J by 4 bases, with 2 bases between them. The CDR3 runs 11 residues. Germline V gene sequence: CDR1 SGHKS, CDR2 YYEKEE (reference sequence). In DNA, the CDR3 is TGTGCCAGCAGCTCATACAATGAGCAGTTCTTC. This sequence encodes CASSSYNEQFF. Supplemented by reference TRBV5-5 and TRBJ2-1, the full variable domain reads DAGVTQSPTHLIKTRGQQVTLRCSPISGHKSVSWYQQVLGQGPQFIFQYYEKEERGRGNFPDRFSARQFPNYSSELNVNALLLGDSALYLCASSSYNEQFFGPGTRLTVL.